Here is one T cell receptor beta chain with its context. Its cognate antigen is unknown. V lost 4 bases and J 0 bases, leaving 10 bases between the germline ends. The germline CDR1 and CDR2 sequences are SGHRS and YFSETQ. This CDR3 comprises 14 residues. These data originate in a study of CD8+CD57+ T cells in acquired aplastic anemia. On the study more broadly: An average of roughly 3 ug of DNA was obtained from sorted CD4+ and CD8+ cells.

The study's findings and limits: Significance was not reached for CD8+ Simpson's diversity between patients and controls.

Only patients with CD8+CD57+ cell expansion on flow cytometry were chosen for sequencing. Severe acquired aplastic anemia affected all patients. There was no therapy given to any patient before the blood sampling took place. CDR3 and TCR beta VDJ profiling relied on genomic DNA as the template. TCRdb fed the reads into MiXCR, producing one record per CDR3 protein. Of about 240,000 distinct CDR3 sequences listed, 47% are singletons. The source material was sorted CD4+, CD8+, or CD8+CD57+ T cells (not recorded which) from PBMCs. The TCR originated in a human donor with aplastic anemia. The J gene is TRBJ1-1, the V gene TRBV5-1, with D possibly matching TRBD1 (5 bases). The CDR3 DNA reads as TGCGCCAGCAGCCAGAGAGGGGTGAACACTGAAGCTTTCTTT. Protein sequence: CASSQRGVNTEAFF.